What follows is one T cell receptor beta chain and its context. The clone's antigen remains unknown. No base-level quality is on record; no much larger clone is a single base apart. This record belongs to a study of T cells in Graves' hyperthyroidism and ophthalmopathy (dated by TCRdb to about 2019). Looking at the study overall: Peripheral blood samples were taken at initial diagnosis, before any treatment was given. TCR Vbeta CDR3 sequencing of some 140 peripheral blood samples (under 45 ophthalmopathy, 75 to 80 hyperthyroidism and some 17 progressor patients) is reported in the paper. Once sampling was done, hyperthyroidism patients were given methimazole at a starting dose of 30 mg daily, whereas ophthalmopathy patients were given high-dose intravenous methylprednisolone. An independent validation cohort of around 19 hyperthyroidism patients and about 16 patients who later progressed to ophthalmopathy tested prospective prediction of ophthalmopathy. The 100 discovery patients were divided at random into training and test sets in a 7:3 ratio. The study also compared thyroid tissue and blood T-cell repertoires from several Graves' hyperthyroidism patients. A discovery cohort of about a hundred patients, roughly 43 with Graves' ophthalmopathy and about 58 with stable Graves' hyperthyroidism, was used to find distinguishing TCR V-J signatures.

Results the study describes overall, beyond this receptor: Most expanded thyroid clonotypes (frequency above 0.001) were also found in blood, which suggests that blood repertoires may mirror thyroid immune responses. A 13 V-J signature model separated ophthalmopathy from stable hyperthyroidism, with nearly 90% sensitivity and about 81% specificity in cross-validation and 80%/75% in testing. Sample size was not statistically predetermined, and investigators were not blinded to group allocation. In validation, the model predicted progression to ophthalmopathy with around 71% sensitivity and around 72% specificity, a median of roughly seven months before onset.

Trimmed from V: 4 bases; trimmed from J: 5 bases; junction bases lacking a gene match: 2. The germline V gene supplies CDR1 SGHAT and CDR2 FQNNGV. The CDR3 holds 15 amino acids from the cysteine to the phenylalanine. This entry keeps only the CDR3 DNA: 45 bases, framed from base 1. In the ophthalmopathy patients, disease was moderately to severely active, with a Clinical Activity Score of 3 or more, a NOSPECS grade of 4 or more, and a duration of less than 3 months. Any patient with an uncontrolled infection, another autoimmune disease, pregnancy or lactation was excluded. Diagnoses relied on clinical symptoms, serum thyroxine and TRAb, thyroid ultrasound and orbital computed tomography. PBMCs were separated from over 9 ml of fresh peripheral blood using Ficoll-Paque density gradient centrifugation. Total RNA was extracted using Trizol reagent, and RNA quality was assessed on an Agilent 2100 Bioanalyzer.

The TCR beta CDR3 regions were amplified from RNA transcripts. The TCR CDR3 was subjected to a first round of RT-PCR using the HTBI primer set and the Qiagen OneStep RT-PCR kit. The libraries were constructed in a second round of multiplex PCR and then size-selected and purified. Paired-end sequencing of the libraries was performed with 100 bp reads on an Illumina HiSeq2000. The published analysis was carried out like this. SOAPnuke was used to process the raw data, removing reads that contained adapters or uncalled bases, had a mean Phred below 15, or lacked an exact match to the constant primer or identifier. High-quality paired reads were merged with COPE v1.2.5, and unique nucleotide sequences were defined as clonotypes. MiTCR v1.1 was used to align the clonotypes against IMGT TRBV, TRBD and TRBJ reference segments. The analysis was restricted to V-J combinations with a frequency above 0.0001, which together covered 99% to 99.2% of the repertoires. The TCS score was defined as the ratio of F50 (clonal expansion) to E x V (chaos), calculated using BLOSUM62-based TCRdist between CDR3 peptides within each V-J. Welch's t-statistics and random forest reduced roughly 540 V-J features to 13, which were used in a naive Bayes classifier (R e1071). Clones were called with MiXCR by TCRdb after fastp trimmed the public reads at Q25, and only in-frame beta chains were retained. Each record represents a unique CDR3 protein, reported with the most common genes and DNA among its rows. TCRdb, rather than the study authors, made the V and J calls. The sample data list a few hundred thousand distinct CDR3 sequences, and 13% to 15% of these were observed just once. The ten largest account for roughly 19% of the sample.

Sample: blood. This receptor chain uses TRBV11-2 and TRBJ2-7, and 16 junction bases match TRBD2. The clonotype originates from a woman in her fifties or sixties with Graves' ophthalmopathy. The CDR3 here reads CASSWGLAGGNEQYF. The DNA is TGTGCCAGCAGCTGGGGACTAGCGGGAGGGAACGAGCAGTACTTC. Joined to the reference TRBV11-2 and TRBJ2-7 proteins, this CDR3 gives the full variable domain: EAGVAQSPRYKIIEKRQSVAFWCNPISGHATLYWYQQILGQGPKLLIQFQNNGVVDDSQLPKDRFSAERLKGVDSTLKIQPAKLEDSAVYLCASSWGLAGGNEQYFGPGTRLTVT.